This entry lists 8 T cell receptor beta chains sequenced from one sample in a study of blood T cell repertoires in COVID-19 (dated by TCRdb to 2020 to 2022). Library prep was done by the immunoSEQ multiplex PCR assay. Entries here come from immuneACCESS through TCRdb and include only in-frame sequences with V and J called. Some clones fail to appear in such tables; in the studies checked, an unresolved V gene covers under half of the shortfall, and the cause of the remainder is unknown. Within this sample are 300,000 to 450,000 clones, with approximately 89% of them counted one time only. The ten largest account for 1% to 1.5% of the sample. Sequenced material: PBMCs or T cells enriched from blood (not recorded which). These receptors were obtained from a man aged 30 to 39 who had recovered from COVID-19.

The sample holds a few counts of this clone. The genes are TRBV7-9 and TRBJ2-7, with TRBD1 matching over 12 bases. V lost 7 bases, J lost 6 bases, and 7 bases stayed unmatched. Germline values: CDR1 SEHNR, CDR2 FQNEAQ (reference sequence). This CDR3 is built from 14 residues. The CDR3 bases are TGTGCCAGCAACGCCGGGACAGGGGGCAGCGAGCAGTACTTC. Translation gives CASNAGTGGSEQYF.

CDR3 sequence (DNA): TGTGCCAGCAGTTTCCCACCGGGACATAATCAGCCCCAGCATTTT. This encodes CASSFPPGHNQPQHF. The rearrangement joins TRBV28 to TRBJ1-5; a weak D match, TRBD1 (6 bases). There are 15 residues in the CDR3. Germline V gene lookup returns CDR1 MDHEN and CDR2 SYDVKM. V lost 3 bases and J lost 4, with 13 bases in between.

The chain recombines TRBV9 with TRBJ1-1; D may be TRBD1 (5 bases). Germline values: CDR1 SGDLS, CDR2 YYNGEE. The ends were cut back, 4 bases at V and 1 base at J, with 8 bases in the middle. This CDR3 spans 13 amino acids. CDR3 amino acids: CASSMTENTEAFF. In DNA form, the CDR3 reads TGTGCCAGCAGCATGACAGAGAACACTGAAGCTTTCTTT.

J is TRBJ2-2 and V is TRBV5-4, with D possibly TRBD1 on 5 matching bases. CDR1 SGHNT and CDR2 YYREEE come from the germline V gene (reference sequence). This CDR3 spans 17 amino acids. V lost 1 base and J lost 2, with 15 bases in between. In DNA, the CDR3 is TGTGCCAGCAGCTTGAGCACAGGCTTAAGAAACACCGGGGAGCTGTTTTTT. Translating gives CASSLSTGLRNTGELFF.

This clone appeared a single time. The gene calls are TRBV12-3 or TRBV12-4 and TRBJ2-7, with D tentatively TRBD2 (6 bases). The CDR3 runs 13 residues. V was cut by 3 bases and J by 0 bases, with 6 bases left in between. This chain's CDR3 is CASSLGGSYEQYF. CDR3 DNA sequence: TGTGCCAGCAGTTTGGGGGGCTCCTACGAGCAGTACTTC.

The J gene is TRBJ1-2, the V gene TRBV19, with D unclear. Between the trimmed V and J ends, which lost 1 base and 0 bases, there was a span of 9 bases. Germline V lookup: CDR1 LNHDA, CDR2 SQIVND (reference sequence). CDR3 length: 15 residues. The CDR3 DNA sequence: TGTGCCAGTAGTATAGCGCGGAGAGCTAACTATGGCTACACCTTC. Residues: CASSIARRANYGYTF.

The chain is built from TRBV6-6 and TRBJ1-4; TRBD1 might be the D (6 bases). CDR1 is MNHNY and CDR2 is SVGAGI in the germline V gene (reference sequence). The CDR3 extends over 13 amino acids. Trimming took 9 bases from V and 5 from J, leaving 13 bases between them. The CDR3 bases are TGTGCCAGTACGGACAGAGTAAATGAAAAACTGTTTTTT. Protein sequence: CASTDRVNEKLFF.

In its sample, this clone was seen a few times. The rearrangement links TRBV7-9 to TRBJ2-2; the match to TRBD1 covers 7 bases. V lost 1 base, J lost 6 bases, and 5 bases stayed unmatched. Germline V gene sequence: CDR1 SEHNR, CDR2 FQNEAQ (reference sequence). The CDR3 consists of 15 residues. Here the CDR3 reads CASSLEGDRAGELFF. CDR3 nucleotides: TGTGCCAGCAGCTTAGAGGGCGACAGGGCCGGGGAGCTGTTTTTT.